The 14 T cell receptor beta chains below come from one sample, sequenced in a study of human T cells and chemical hapten exposure. MiXCR was run by TCRdb on the RACE reads, yielding one entry per CDR3 protein. The table includes about 43,000 distinct CDR3 sequences, roughly 3.3% detected once. Time point of the sample: patch test 2, 6 weeks after DPC sensitization. Treatment indicated: therapeutic diphenylcyclopropenone sensitization with weekly scalp DPC. The source material was whole blood, sampled in connection with sensitization to the hapten diphenylcyclopropenone (DPC). Receptors originate from a man aged 40-50 years with alopecia areata. Some clones in this sample may be carry-over from other donors' samples.

The chain links TRBV12-3 or TRBV12-4 to TRBJ2-6, with TRBD1 matching 7 bases. V was clipped by 4 bases and J by 1 base; unmatched bases: 1. CDR3 length: 15 amino acids. The CDR3 sequence is CASSYRGSGANVLTF. The CDR3 bases are TGTGCCAGCAGTTACAGGGGATCTGGGGCCAACGTCCTGACTTTC.

This clonotype was observed at least ten times. The chain uses TRBV24-1 and TRBJ2-1; tentatively, D is TRBD2 (6 bases). Germline CDR1 is KGHDR and CDR2 is SFDVKD. V was clipped by 9 bases and J by 8 bases, with 13 bases between them. CDR3 length: 12 amino acids. CDR3 nucleotides: TGTGCCACCCGGAGCGGGTTCCATGAGCAGTTCTTC. Its translation: CATRSGFHEQFF.

In this sample, this clonotype turned up many times. The rearrangement joins TRBV20-1 to TRBJ2-7; D call uncertain. CDR1 is DFQATT and CDR2 is SNEGSKA in the germline V gene (reference sequence). V lost 5 bases, J lost 4 bases, and 12 bases lay in between. This CDR3 is 12 amino acids long. The CDR3 region is CSALGLGYEQYF. In DNA, the CDR3 is TGCAGTGCTTTGGGCTTGGGGTACGAGCAGTACTTC.

In regard to this clonotype: This may arise from a read error, as a much more abundant clone is one base away. The genes are TRBV7-9 and TRBJ1-5; TRBD1 might be the D (5 bases). This CDR3 comprises 14 residues. In germline, CDR1 is SEHNR, CDR2 FQNEAQ (reference sequence). V was cut by 5 bases and J by 4 bases, with 12 bases left in between. The CDR3, as DNA: TGTGCCAGCAGCCAAGGGGACCCTAATCAGCCCCAGCATTTT. Translation: CASSQGDPNQPQHF.

In this sample, this clonotype turned up many times. The chain uses TRBV29-1 and TRBJ2-3; D not resolved. Germline V gene lookup returns CDR1 SQVTM and CDR2 ANQGSEA. The V end was cut by 3 bases, the J end by 4 bases, with 11 bases between. This CDR3 comprises 13 residues. As DNA, the CDR3 is TGCAGCGTTGAGGCTCGCGAGGCAGATACGCAGTATTTT. Protein product: CSVEAREADTQYF.

This clonotype was recorded at least ten times. The rearrangement joins TRBV5-6 to TRBJ1-4; 8 bases match TRBD1. Germline V gene sequence: CDR1 SGHDT, CDR2 YYEEEE. V dropped 6 bases and J dropped 7; count of bases not matched to a gene: 8. The CDR3 runs 14 residues. The CDR3 DNA sequence: TGTGCCAGCAACTCCGAACAGGGGGGTGAAAAACTGTTTTTT. The encoded protein is CASNSEQGGEKLFF.

This clonotype was seen many times. This sequence joins TRBV7-9 and TRBJ2-6, with TRBD1 matching over 7 bases. V shed 3 bases and J 0 bases; nucleotides not matched to a gene: 5. The CDR3 has 17 residues. Germline CDR1 and CDR2: SEHNR and FQNEAQ (reference sequence). CDR3 nucleotide sequence: TGTGCCAGCAGCTTCAGGGGACAGCTCTCTGGGGCCAACGTCCTGACTTTC. Amino acids: CASSFRGQLSGANVLTF.

This clonotype has ten or more counts. The J gene is TRBJ2-1, the V gene TRBV5-1; the D is unclear. The germline V and J ends were trimmed by 7 bases and 7 bases, with 12 bases remaining between them. Germline V gene sequence: CDR1 SGHRS, CDR2 YFSETQ. This CDR3 contains 12 residues. CDR3 loop: CASYGRANEQFF. Here the CDR3 DNA reads TGCGCCAGCTATGGCCGGGCGAATGAGCAGTTCTTC.

This clonotype has only a few counts. This chain links TRBV28 with TRBJ2-7, with D possibly being TRBD1 or TRBD2 (5 bases each). This CDR3 has 14 amino acids. Germline CDR1 reads MDHEN; CDR2 reads SYDVKM. V gave up 6 bases and J gave up 4 bases, with 16 bases separating them. Here the CDR3 DNA reads TGTGCCAGCAGCCCCCCCGGGACCTCGTACGAGCAGTACTTC. Amino acid sequence: CASSPPGTSYEQYF. Full variable domain (missing parts from reference TRBV28 and TRBJ2-7): DVKVTQSSRYLVKRTGEKVFLECVQDMDHENMFWYRQDPGLGLRLIYFSYDVKMKEKGDIPEGYSVSREKKERFSLILESASTNQTSMYLCASSPPGTSYEQYFGPGTRLTVT.

This clonotype occurred many times. The chain couples TRBV5-6 to TRBJ2-5; D unclear. From germline, CDR1 is SGHDT and CDR2 YYEEEE. The CDR3 runs to 12 residues. The V end was cut by 4 bases, the J end by 8 bases, with 12 bases between. CDR3 DNA: TGTGCCAGCAGCCGCACAAGAGATACCCAGTACTTC. It specifies CASSRTRDTQYF.

There are many counts of this clonotype. This rearrangement joins TRBV20-1 to TRBJ2-3; 15 nucleotides line up with TRBD2. The germline gives CDR1 DFQATT, CDR2 SNEGSKA (reference sequence). The V gene end was trimmed by 4 bases and the J gene end by 3 bases; junction bases not matched to a gene: 8. CDR3 length: 17 residues. DNA of the CDR3: TGCAGTGCTATTGGGGGGACTAGCGGGAGGACGACAGATACGCAGTATTTT. As protein: CSAIGGTSGRTTDTQYF.

Many counts were recorded for this clonotype. As DNA, the CDR3 is TGTGCCAGCAGTCCGGACGGCTTCGGGAACGAGCAGTACTTC. Translation gives CASSPDGFGNEQYF. This chain connects TRBV6-2 or TRBV6-3 to TRBJ2-7; possible D gene TRBD2, 5 bases. The ends were cut back, 5 bases at V and 5 bases at J, with 16 bases in the middle. Germline V gene data show CDR1 as MNHEY and CDR2 as SVGEGT. CDR3 size: 14 residues.

By sample fraction, this clonotype is medium-sized. The gene calls are TRBV20-1 and TRBJ2-5, with unresolved D. Germline V gene lookup returns CDR1 DFQATT and CDR2 SNEGSKA (reference sequence). Trimming removed 3 bases at V and 9 bases at J, with 14 bases between. The CDR3 has 12 residues. This CDR3 is CSARSSRPAQYF. In nucleotides, the CDR3 is TGCAGTGCTAGGAGCAGCCGTCCGGCCCAGTACTTC.

This clonotype was seen many times. The chain combines TRBV2 with TRBJ2-7, with 7 positions matching TRBD2. The CDR3 runs 14 residues. The trim removed 2 bases at V and 3 bases at J, leaving 4 bases unmatched. In germline, CDR1 is SNHLY, CDR2 FYNNEI. The CDR3 DNA reads as TGTGCCAGCAGTGAAACAAGCGGGAACTACGAGCAGTACTTC. Translation: CASSETSGNYEQYF.